This record looks at one TCR beta chain sequence and its context. This sample was taken from a study of PD-L1 blockade in urothelial cancer. Study-wide context: Every 3 weeks, patients received intravenous atezolizumab 1,200 mg, beginning 2014. Male sex and bladder-origin urothelial cancer characterized about 85% of the roughly 30 patients. Median blood clonality was around 0.074, with about 81,000 unique TCRs.

Sample numbers ranged from 1 to 8 per patient, encompassing pretreatment and on-treatment collections. V lost 7 bases and J lost 9; bases outside the gene matches: 7. The germline CDR1 and CDR2 sequences are SGDLS and YYNGEE. This CDR3 spans 14 amino acids. Libraries were prepared by immunoSEQ multiplex PCR; TCRdb keeps only in-frame clonotypes and omits some of them. The repertoire holds 27,000 or so clones, approximately 86% seen once, with over 1.5% in the top ten. The receptor comes from a man between 50 and 59 years old with urothelial cancer. The sample here was PBMCs, taken around atezolizumab (anti-PD-L1) treatment. The V call is TRBV9, the J call TRBJ2-3; 14 nucleotides match TRBD2. The CDR3 region is CASGLAGGPGTQYF. CDR3 DNA: TGTGCCAGCGGACTAGCGGGAGGTCCGGGGACGCAGTATTTT.